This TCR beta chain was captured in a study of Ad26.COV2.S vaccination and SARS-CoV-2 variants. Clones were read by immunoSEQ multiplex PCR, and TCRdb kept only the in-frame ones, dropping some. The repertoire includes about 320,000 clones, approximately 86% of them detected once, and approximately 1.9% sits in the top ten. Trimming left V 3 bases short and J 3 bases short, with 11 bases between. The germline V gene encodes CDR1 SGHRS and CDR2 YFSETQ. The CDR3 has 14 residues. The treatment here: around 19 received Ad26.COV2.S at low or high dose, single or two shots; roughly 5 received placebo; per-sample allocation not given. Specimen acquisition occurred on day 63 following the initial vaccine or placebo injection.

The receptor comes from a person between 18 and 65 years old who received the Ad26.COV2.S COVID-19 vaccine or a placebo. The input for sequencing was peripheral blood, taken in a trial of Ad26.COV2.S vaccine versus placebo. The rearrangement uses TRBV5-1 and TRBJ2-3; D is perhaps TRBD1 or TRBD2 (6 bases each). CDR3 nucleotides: TGCGCCAGCAGCTCTGGGGGGACAACAGATACGCAGTATTTT. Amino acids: CASSSGGTTDTQYF.